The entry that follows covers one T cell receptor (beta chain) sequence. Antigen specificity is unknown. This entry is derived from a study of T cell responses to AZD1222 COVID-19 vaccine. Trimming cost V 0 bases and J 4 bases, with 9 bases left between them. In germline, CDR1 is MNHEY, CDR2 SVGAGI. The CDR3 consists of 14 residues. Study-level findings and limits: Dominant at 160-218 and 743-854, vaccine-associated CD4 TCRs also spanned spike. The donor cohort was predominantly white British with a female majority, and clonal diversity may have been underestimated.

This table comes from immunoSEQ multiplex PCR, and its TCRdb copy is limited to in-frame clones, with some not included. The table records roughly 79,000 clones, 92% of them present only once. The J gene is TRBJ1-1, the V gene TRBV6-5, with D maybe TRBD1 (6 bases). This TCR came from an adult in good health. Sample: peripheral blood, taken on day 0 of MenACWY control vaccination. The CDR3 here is CASSYSEGGTEAFF. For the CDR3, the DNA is TGTGCCAGCAGTTACTCAGAGGGGGGCACTGAAGCTTTCTTT.